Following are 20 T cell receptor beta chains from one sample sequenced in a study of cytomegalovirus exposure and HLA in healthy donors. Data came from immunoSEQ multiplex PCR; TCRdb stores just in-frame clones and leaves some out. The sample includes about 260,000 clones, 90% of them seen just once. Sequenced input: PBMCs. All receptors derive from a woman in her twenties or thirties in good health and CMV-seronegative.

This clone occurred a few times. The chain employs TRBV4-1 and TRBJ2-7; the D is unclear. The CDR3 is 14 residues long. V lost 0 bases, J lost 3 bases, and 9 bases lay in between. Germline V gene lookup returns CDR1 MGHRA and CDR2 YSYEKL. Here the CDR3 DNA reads TGCGCCAGCAGCCAAGACCGGATCTACTACGAGCAGTACTTC. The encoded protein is CASSQDRIYYEQYF.

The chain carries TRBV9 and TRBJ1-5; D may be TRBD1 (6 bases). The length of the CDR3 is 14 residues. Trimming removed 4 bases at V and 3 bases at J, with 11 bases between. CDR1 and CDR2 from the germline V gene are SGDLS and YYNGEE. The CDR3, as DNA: TGTGCCAGCAGCCCTTCAGGGGCCAATCAGCCCCAGCATTTT. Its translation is CASSPSGANQPQHF.

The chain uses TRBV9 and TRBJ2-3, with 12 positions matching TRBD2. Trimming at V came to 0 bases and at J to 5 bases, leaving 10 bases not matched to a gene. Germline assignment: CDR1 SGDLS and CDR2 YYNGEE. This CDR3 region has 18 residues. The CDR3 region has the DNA TGTGCCAGCAGCGTAGCCCAGACTAGCGGGAGAGGGGTAGATACGCAGTATTTT. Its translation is CASSVAQTSGRGVDTQYF.

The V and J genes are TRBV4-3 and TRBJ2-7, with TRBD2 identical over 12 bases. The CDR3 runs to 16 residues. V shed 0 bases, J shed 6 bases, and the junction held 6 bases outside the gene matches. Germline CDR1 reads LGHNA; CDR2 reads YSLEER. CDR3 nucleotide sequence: TGCGCCAGCAGCCAAGATCTAGCGGGAGGGCCCATCGAGCAGTACTTC. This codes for CASSQDLAGGPIEQYF.

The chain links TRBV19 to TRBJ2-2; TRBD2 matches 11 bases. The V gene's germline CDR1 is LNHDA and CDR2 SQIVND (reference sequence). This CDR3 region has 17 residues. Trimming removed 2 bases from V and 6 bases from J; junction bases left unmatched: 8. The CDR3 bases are TGTGCCAGTAGTATAAACCTAGCGGGAGGTCACGCCGGGGAGCTGTTTTTT. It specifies CASSINLAGGHAGELFF.

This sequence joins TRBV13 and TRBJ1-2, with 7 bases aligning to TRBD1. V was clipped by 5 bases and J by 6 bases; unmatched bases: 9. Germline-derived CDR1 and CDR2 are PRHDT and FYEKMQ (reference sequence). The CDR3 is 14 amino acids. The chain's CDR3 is CASSPRTGPNGYTF. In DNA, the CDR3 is TGTGCCAGCAGCCCCAGGACAGGTCCTAATGGCTACACCTTC.

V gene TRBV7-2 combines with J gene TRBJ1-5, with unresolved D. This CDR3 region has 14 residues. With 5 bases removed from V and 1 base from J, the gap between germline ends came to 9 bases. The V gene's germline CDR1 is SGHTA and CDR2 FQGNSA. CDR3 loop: CASSPIGSNQPQHF. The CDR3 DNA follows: TGTGCCAGCAGCCCAATCGGGAGCAATCAGCCCCAGCATTTT.

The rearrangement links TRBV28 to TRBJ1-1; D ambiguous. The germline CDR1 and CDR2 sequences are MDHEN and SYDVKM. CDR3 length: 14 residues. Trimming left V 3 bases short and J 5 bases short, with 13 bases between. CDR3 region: CASSFMGVRTEAFF. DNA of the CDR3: TGTGCCAGCAGTTTCATGGGAGTGAGAACTGAAGCTTTCTTT. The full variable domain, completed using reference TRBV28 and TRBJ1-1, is DVKVTQSSRYLVKRTGEKVFLECVQDMDHENMFWYRQDPGLGLRLIYFSYDVKMKEKGDIPEGYSVSREKKERFSLILESASTNQTSMYLCASSFMGVRTEAFFGQGTRLTVV.

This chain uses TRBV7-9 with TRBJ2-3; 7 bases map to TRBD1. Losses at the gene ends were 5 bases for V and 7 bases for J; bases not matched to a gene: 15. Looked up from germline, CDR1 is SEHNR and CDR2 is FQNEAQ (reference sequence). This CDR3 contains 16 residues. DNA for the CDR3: TGTGCCAGCAGCCAAGACGGGACAGCTAACGAACATACGCAGTATTTT. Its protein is CASSQDGTANEHTQYF.

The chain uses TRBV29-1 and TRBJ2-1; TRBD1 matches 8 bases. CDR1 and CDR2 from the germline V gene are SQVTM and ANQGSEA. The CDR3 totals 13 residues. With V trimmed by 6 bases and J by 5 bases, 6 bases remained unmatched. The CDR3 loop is CSVSAGGNNEQFF. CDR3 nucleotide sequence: TGCAGCGTGTCGGCAGGGGGCAACAATGAGCAGTTCTTC.

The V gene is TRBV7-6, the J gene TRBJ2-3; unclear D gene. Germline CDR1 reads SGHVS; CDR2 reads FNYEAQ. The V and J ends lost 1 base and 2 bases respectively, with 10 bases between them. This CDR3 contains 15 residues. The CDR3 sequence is CASSLGAETTDTQYF. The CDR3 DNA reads TGTGCCAGCAGCTTAGGGGCGGAGACCACAGATACGCAGTATTTT.

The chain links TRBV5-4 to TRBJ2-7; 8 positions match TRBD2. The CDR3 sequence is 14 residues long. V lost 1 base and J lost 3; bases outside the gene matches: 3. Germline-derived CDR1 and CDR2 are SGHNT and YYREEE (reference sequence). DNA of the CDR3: TGTGCCAGCAGCTTGAGTAGCGGGGACTACGAGCAGTACTTC. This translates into CASSLSSGDYEQYF.

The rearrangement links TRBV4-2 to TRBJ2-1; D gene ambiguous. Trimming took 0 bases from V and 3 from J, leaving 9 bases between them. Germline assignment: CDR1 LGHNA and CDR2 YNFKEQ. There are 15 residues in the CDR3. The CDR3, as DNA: TGTGCCAGCAGCCAAGATGTGGGAAGCTACAATGAGCAGTTCTTC. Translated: CASSQDVGSYNEQFF.

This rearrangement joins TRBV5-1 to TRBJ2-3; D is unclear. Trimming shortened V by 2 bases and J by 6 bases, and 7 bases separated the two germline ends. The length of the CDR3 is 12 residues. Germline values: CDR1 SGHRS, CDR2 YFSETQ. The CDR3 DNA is TGCGCCAGCAGCTTCATTCGGGATACGCAGTATTTT. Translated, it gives CASSFIRDTQYF.

CDR3 sequence: CSVENGGRVGEQFF. CDR3 nucleotides: TGCAGCGTTGAAAATGGCGGGAGGGTTGGTGAGCAGTTCTTC. V is TRBV29-1 and J is TRBJ2-1; 9 bases are a match to TRBD2. Germline V gene data show CDR1 as SQVTM and CDR2 as ANQGSEA. Losses at the gene ends were 2 bases for V and 9 bases for J; bases not matched to a gene: 8. The CDR3 has 14 residues.

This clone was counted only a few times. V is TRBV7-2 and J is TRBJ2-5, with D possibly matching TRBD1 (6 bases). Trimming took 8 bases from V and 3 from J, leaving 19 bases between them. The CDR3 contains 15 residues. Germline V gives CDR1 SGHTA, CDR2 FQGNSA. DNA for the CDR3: TGTGCCAGCGGACAAGACAGGACAAGAAAAGAGACCCAGTACTTC. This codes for CASGQDRTRKETQYF. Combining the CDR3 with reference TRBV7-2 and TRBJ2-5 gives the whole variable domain GAGVSQSPSNKVTEKGKDVELRCDPISGHTALYWYRQSLGQGLEFLIYFQGNSAPDKSGLPSDRFSAERTGGSVSTLTIQRTQQEDSAVYLCASGQDRTRKETQYFGPGTRLLVL.

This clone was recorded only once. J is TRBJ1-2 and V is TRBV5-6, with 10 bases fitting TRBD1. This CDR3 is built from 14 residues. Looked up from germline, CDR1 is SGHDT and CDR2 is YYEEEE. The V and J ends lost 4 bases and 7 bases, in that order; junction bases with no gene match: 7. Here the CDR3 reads CASSPGTGAGGYTF. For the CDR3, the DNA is TGTGCCAGCAGCCCGGGGACAGGGGCTGGTGGCTACACCTTC.

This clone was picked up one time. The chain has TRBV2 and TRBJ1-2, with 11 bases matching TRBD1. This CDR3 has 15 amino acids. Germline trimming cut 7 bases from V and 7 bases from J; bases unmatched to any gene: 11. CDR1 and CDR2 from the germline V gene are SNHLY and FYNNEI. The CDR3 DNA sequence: TGTGCCAGCATAATTCCGGGACAGGGGGTTTTTGGCTACACCTTC. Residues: CASIIPGQGVFGYTF.

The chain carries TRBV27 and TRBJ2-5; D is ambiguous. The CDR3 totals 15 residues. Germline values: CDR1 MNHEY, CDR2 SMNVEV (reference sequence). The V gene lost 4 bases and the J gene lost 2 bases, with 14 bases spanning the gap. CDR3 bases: TGTGCCAGCAGTTCGCCGAATCGGCGGCAAGAGACCCAGTACTTC. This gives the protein CASSSPNRRQETQYF.

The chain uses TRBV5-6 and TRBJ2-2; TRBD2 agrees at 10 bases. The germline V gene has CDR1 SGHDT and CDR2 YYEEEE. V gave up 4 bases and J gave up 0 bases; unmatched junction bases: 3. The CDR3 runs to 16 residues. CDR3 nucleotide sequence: TGTGCCAGCAGCCCGGGACTAGCGCCGAACACCGGGGAGCTGTTTTTT. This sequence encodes CASSPGLAPNTGELFF.